This is a list of T cell receptor beta chains from one sample in a study of blood T cell repertoires in COVID-19. The table came from immunoSEQ multiplex PCR; TCRdb's copy has only in-frame clones and leaves some out. The sample yields about 150,000 clones, just under 85% seen once. Sequenced: PBMCs or T cells enriched from blood (not recorded which). The receptor set was obtained from a man aged 50-60 years who had recovered from COVID-19. Both conserved end residues are part of each CDR3. A D gene is named only where the DNA matches it firmly. Expanded clones are given a class, and other clones once, few, many or no size at all.

V	size	J	D	DNA	CDR3
TRBV11-3	-	TRBJ2-3	TRBD2	TGTGCCAGCAGCGTGGGACTAGCGACAGATACGCAGTATTTT	CASSVGLATDTQYF
TRBV15	few	TRBJ2-5	TRBD2	TGTGCCACCAGCAGAGAGTTGGCGGGGGGGCAGGGAGAGACCCAGTACTTC	CATSRELAGGQGETQYF
TRBV28	-	TRBJ2-5	TRBD1	TGTGCCAGCAGACGGACAGGGGAAGAGACCCAGTACTTC	CASRRTGEETQYF
TRBV19	-	TRBJ1-5	-	TGTGCCAGTAGTATGTTGCGTCAGGGCAATCAGCCCCAGCATTTT	CASSMLRQGNQPQHF
TRBV10-2	-	TRBJ2-7	-	TGCGCCAGCAGTGAGTCCTTAACACAGGGCTACGAGCAGTACTTC	CASSESLTQGYEQYF
TRBV4-1	few	TRBJ1-1	TRBD1	TGCGCCAGCAGCCCGACAGGGGGCACTGAAGCTTTCTTT	CASSPTGGTEAFF
TRBV29-1	-	TRBJ1-1	TRBD1	TGCAGCGTTGAGGGACAGGGGAGCACTGAAGCTTTCTTT	CSVEGQGSTEAFF
TRBV13	few	TRBJ2-7	TRBD2	TGTGCCAGCAGCACCCCCGGCTCTAGCGGGTCACCCTACGAGCAGTACTTC	CASSTPGSSGSPYEQYF
TRBV7-9	-	TRBJ2-4	-	TGTGCCAGCAGCTTAGATATGGGTAGAGGAAACATTCAGTACTTC	CASSLDMGRGNIQYF
TRBV9	-	TRBJ1-1	-	TGTGCCAGCAGCGTAGGTAACATGAACACTGAAGCTTTCTTT	CASSVGNMNTEAFF
TRBV18	few	TRBJ1-6	-	TGTGCCAGCTCACCCGAGGGCTATAATTCACCCCTCCACTTT	CASSPEGYNSPLHF
TRBV7-9	-	TRBJ2-5	TRBD1	TGTGCCAGCAGCTCCCGGGACAGGGGGCTTCAAGAGACCCAGTACTTC	CASSSRDRGLQETQYF
TRBV6-5	-	TRBJ1-4	TRBD1	TGTGCCAGCAGTATAACAGGGGGCAATAATGAAAAACTGTTTTTT	CASSITGGNNEKLFF
TRBV9	once	TRBJ1-3	-	TGTGCCAGCAGCCCAGGAGGGGGGGCTGGAAACACCATATATTTT	CASSPGGGAGNTIYF
TRBV6-2/TRBV6-3	-	TRBJ2-5	-	TGTGCCAGCAGTTACGTCAACATGATTGCGGGCCCAAAAGGAGAGACCCAGTACTTC	CASSYVNMIAGPKGETQYF
TRBV6-5	-	TRBJ2-3	-	TGTGCCAGCAGTTACTCTTGGCGGGGGCGCACAGATACGCAGTATTTT	CASSYSWRGRTDTQYF
TRBV25-1	-	TRBJ2-2	-	TGTGCCAGCAGTGAATATGTAGCAGGGGCTAACACCGGGGAGCTGTTTTTT	CASSEYVAGANTGELFF
TRBV6-1	-	TRBJ1-5	-	TGTGCCAGCAGTGAAGGGACAGAAAATCAGCCCCAGCATTTT	CASSEGTENQPQHF
TRBV24-1	-	TRBJ2-7	-	TGTGCCCCCCTGGGCAGGAATTACGAGCAGTACTTC	CAPLGRNYEQYF
TRBV6-1	-	TRBJ1-1	TRBD1	TGTGCCAGCAGTGATCGACAGGGCATAGGAGCTTTCTTT	CASSDRQGIGAFF